There are many counts of the clone carrying this TCR beta chain. The data are from a study of T cells in Graves' hyperthyroidism and ophthalmopathy. RNA transcripts yielded amplified TCR beta CDR3 regions. First-round RT-PCR of the TCR CDR3 relied on the HTBI primer set. TCRdb itself ran the multiplex PCR reads through MiXCR, one entry per CDR3 protein. The profile covers fewer than 750,000 distinct CDR3 sequences, with about 14% appearing a single time and under 15% taken by the ten largest. The CDR3 runs 14 residues. The V gene's germline CDR1 is SGHNT and CDR2 YYREEE (reference sequence). V was pared by 2 bases and J by 3 bases, with 12 bases between.

The chain is built from TRBV5-4 and TRBJ2-7; tentatively, D is TRBD2 (6 bases). This TCR was sampled from a woman between 50 and 59 years old with Graves' ophthalmopathy. Sequencing was carried out using blood. The CDR3 spells CASSFGGVVYEQYF. In DNA form, the CDR3 reads TGTGCCAGCAGCTTTGGCGGGGTAGTCTACGAGCAGTACTTC.